The T cell receptor beta chain under discussion was sequenced for a study of CD8 T cells in Susac syndrome. In germline, CDR1 is LNHNV, CDR2 YYDKDF (reference sequence). The V and J ends lost 1 base and 2 bases, in that order; junction bases with no gene match: 10. The CDR3 runs to 17 residues. Sequencing of TCR beta was undertaken in CD8+ and CD4+ T cells derived from blood. It was with random hexamers that roughly 0.45 to 1 ug RNA was reverse transcribed. Amplification of TCR beta CDR3 spanned 54 Vbeta and 13 Jbeta via immunoSEQ multiplex PCR. In TCRdb, the immunoSEQ multiplex PCR reads were re-called with MiXCR into one record per CDR3 protein. The sample has 100,000 to 150,000 distinct CDR3 sequences; less than 95% are singletons.

The sequence was collected from a human donor with multiple sclerosis. Sequences were obtained from CD4+ T cells from PBMCs. The chain recombines TRBV15 with TRBJ1-2; TRBD1 agrees at 7 bases. The CDR3 sequence is CATSRATGSLSNYGYTF. The CDR3 bases are TGTGCCACCAGCAGAGCGACAGGGAGTCTTTCCAACTATGGCTACACCTTC.